This entry describes one T cell receptor beta chain. What this receptor recognizes is not known. Base qualities are not at hand, and no much larger clone is one base apart. These data are taken from a study of a mutant IDH1 vaccine in newly diagnosed glioma (dated by TCRdb to 2020 to 2023). About the study as a whole: Eight vaccinations were administered to patients in weeks 1, 3, 5, 7, 11, 15, 19 and 23, corresponding to visits V03 through V10. Peripheral blood samples were drawn at six visits, namely V03 (baseline), V05, V07, V10, V12 and V13. Of the approximately 35 treated patients, about 62% were male and around 38% were female, and a mean age of roughly 37 years was recorded. For exploratory analyses, 25 to 30 treated patients had longitudinal TCRB deep sequencing done wherever samples were available. Before enrollment, patients had received standard therapy of radiotherapy alone, temozolomide alone, or radiochemotherapy with temozolomide; most received the combination. Vaccination started 4-6 weeks after radiotherapy alone, or was given together with temozolomide cycles in the groups whose treatment included chemotherapy. Here is what the overall study found, with its caveats: According to the authors, sample limitations meant that analyses of patient blood samples could not be reproduced. Vaccine-induced immune responses across multiple MHC alleles were detected in 85% to 95% of patients. Selection of PBMC samples for TCRB deep sequencing was based on availability. No apparent relationship was observed between pseudoprogression and alterations in the top peripheral T cell clonotypes detected by TCRB sequencing.

Libraries were built with the immunoSEQ multiplex PCR assay. Rearranged TCR beta chain sequences were amplified using the hsTCRB Kit according to the manufacturer's protocol. An Illumina MiSeq was used to sequence the TCRB libraries. The paper's processing steps were these. The kit vendor's proprietary platform handled demultiplexing, trimming and gene mapping. Imported from immuneACCESS, the table was reduced by TCRdb to in-frame sequences with V and J called. These copies leave out some clones; in studies compared against another copy, an unresolved V gene accounts for under half, and the cause of the remainder is not known. V, J and clone size derive from that table, while D and trimming were established from the DNA sequence. This sample holds 40,000 to 55,000 clones; more than 85% were observed only once. The ten biggest clones cover roughly 2.3% of the sample. V loses 1 base, J loses 0 bases, and the germline ends lie 16 bases apart. The CDR3 covers 17 residues, taking in both the cysteine and the phenylalanine. Only the CDR3 part of the read is kept: 51 bases, read in frame from the first base. The germline V gene gives CDR1 as SGHAT and CDR2 as FQNNGV.

What the time point label conveys for this sample: week 11, during vaccination. A 20-mer mutant IDH1 peptide at 300 micrograms in Montanide made up each vaccine dose, which was injected subcutaneously together with topical imiquimod. All donors had newly diagnosed IDH1-mutant astrocytomas of WHO grade 3 or 4 that showed loss of nuclear ATRX. The samples were drawn from NOA16, a multicentre, single-arm, open-label phase I trial in Germany that tested a mutant IDH1 peptide vaccine in humans for the first time. Genomic DNA for TCRB sequencing was extracted from EDTA blood using the DNeasy Blood and Tissue Kit.

Recombination joined TRBV11-2 with TRBJ2-7, and possibly TRBD2, on 5 matching bases. Here the sequenced sample was PBMCs, taken from a glioma patient whose treatment included an IDH1 peptide vaccine. The receptor's source is a man aged 45-65 years with glioma. The DNA reads TGTGCCAGCAGCTTAGGGGGTCGGGGTGGAAGCTCCTACGAGCAGTACTTC. Its protein reads: CASSLGGRGGSSYEQYF. The full variable domain, with segments outside the CDR3 supplied by the reference TRBV11-2 and TRBJ2-7 proteins, appears as EAGVAQSPRYKIIEKRQSVAFWCNPISGHATLYWYQQILGQGPKLLIQFQNNGVVDDSQLPKDRFSAERLKGVDSTLKIQPAKLEDSAVYLCASSLGGRGGSSYEQYFGPGTRLTVT.